This TCR beta chain was sequenced in a study of T cells in Graves' hyperthyroidism and ophthalmopathy. Study-level points and caveats: Clonotypes that were expanded in thyroid above 0.001 mostly appeared in blood too.

The V segment lost 6 bases and the J segment 5 bases; nucleotides outside the gene matches: 12. The CDR3 spans 14 residues. Germline assignment: CDR1 DFQATT and CDR2 SNEGSKA (reference sequence). The PBMCs had their origin in approximately 10 ml of fresh peripheral blood. From RNA transcripts, TCR beta CDR3 regions were amplified. A first-round RT-PCR of the TCR CDR3 used the HTBI primer set. TCRdb re-called the multiplex PCR reads through MiXCR, storing one row per CDR3 protein. The sample contains 550,000 to 650,000 distinct CDR3 sequences, approximately 14% of which appear only once. In its sample, this clonotype was seen a few times. Its antigen is unidentified.

The sequencing input was blood. The receptor's source is a woman aged 40 to 50 with Graves' hyperthyroidism. V is TRBV20-1 and J is TRBJ2-5; the match to TRBD1 covers 7 bases. The CDR3 coding sequence is TGCAGTGCAGCGCGCAATTTACAGGGGGAGACCCAGTACTTC. It specifies CSAARNLQGETQYF.